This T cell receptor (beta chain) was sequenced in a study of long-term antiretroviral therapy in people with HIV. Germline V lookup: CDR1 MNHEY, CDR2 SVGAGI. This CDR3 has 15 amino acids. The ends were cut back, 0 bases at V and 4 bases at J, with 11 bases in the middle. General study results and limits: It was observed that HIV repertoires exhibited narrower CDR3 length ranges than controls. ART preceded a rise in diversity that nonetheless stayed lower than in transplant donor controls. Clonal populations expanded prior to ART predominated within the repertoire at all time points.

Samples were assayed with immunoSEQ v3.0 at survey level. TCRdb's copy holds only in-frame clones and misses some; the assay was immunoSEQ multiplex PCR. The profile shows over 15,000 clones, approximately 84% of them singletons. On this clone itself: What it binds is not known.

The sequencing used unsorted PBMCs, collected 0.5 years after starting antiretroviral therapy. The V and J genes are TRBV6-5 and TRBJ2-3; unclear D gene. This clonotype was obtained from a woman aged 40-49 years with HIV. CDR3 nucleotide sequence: TGTGCCAGCAGTTACTCGAAGCTACGTGCAGATACGCAGTATTTT. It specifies CASSYSKLRADTQYF.